This T cell receptor (beta chain) was identified in a study of T cell responses to AZD1222 COVID-19 vaccine. This CDR3 spans 17 amino acids. The trim removed 4 bases at V and 2 bases at J, leaving 13 bases unmatched. From germline, CDR1 is LGHNT and CDR2 FRNRAP. Sequencing was performed with immunoSEQ multiplex PCR; in TCRdb, only in-frame clones are kept and a portion is missing. This repertoire shows 200,000 or so clones, under 95% found once; its top ten account for around 1%. The chain employs TRBV12-5 and TRBJ1-1, with 7 nucleotides matching TRBD1. This specimen consisted of peripheral blood, obtained 28 days after the second AZD1222 dose. This TCR was recovered from an adult who received the AZD1222 COVID-19 vaccine. The CDR3 DNA sequence: TGTGCTAGTGGTTCCCGACAGGGACAAAGGAGAAACACTGAAGCTTTCTTT. Translating it yields CASGSRQGQRRNTEAFF.